The 32 T cell receptor beta chains given below trace back to one sample, sequenced in a study of blood T cell repertoires in COVID-19. Clones were sequenced by immunoSEQ multiplex PCR, and TCRdb holds only the in-frame ones, with some missing. In the table there are some 240,000 clones, around 82% of which are singletons. Material: peripheral blood. The receptor source for this set is a woman in her 70s with acute or convalescent COVID-19.

J is TRBJ2-3 and V is TRBV18; 7 bases match TRBD1. The J segment lost 2 bases and the V segment lost 3 bases, leaving 5 bases of the junction unmatched. The V gene's germline CDR1 is KGHSH and CDR2 LQKENI. The CDR3 totals 15 residues. The CDR3 loop reads CASSPYRGPTDTQYF. In DNA, the CDR3 is TGTGCCAGCTCACCTTACAGGGGACCCACAGATACGCAGTATTTT.

This rearrangement joins TRBV4-1 to TRBJ1-1; D unclear. Germline V gene data show CDR1 as MGHRA and CDR2 as YSYEKL. V lost 1 base to trimming and J lost 2 bases, with 11 bases between them. This CDR3 has 15 amino acids. The CDR3 reads CASSQGNTVNTEAFF. DNA of the CDR3: TGCGCCAGCAGCCAAGGTAACACAGTAAACACTGAAGCTTTCTTT.

The gene calls are TRBV15 and TRBJ2-7; TRBD1 is a possible D gene (6 bases). CDR1 LNHNV and CDR2 YYDKDF come from the germline V gene (reference sequence). V was pared by 1 base and J by 1 base, with 14 bases between. CDR3 length: 16 residues. In nucleotides, the CDR3 is TGTGCCACCAGCAGAGTACCTGACAGGAGTTCCTACGAGCAGTACTTC. Its protein is CATSRVPDRSSYEQYF.

The chain couples TRBV11-3 to TRBJ1-6; D gene uncertain. Germline CDR1 and CDR2: SGHNT and YENEEA. V lost 3 bases to trimming and J lost 7 bases, with 7 bases between them. The CDR3 is 13 amino acids. This chain's CDR3 is CASSFSGNSPLHF. The CDR3, as DNA: TGTGCCAGCAGCTTTTCCGGGAATTCACCCCTCCACTTT.

The rearrangement joins TRBV10-3 to TRBJ2-2, with 7 bases matching TRBD1. V lost 10 bases to trimming and J lost 0 bases; unmatched junction nucleotides: 8. CDR3 size: 15 residues. Per germline, CDR1 ENHRY and CDR2 SYGVKD. CDR3 coding DNA: TGTGCCACTTTAAGGGACAGACCGAACACCGGGGAGCTGTTTTTT. Translation gives CATLRDRPNTGELFF.

J is TRBJ2-3 and V is TRBV11-2; 9 bases match TRBD1. The CDR3 loop spans 15 amino acids. CDR1 and CDR2 (germline): SGHAT, FQNNGV. J lost 4 bases, V lost 4 bases, and 6 bases had no gene match. CDR3 region: CASSWDRAYPDTQYF. The CDR3 region has the DNA TGTGCCAGCAGCTGGGACAGGGCGTACCCAGATACGCAGTATTTT. Full variable domain (remainder filled in from reference TRBV11-2 and TRBJ2-3): EAGVAQSPRYKIIEKRQSVAFWCNPISGHATLYWYQQILGQGPKLLIQFQNNGVVDDSQLPKDRFSAERLKGVDSTLKIQPAKLEDSAVYLCASSWDRAYPDTQYFGPGTRLTVL.

This chain links TRBV3-1 (or the pseudogene TRBV3-2) with TRBJ1-1, with D perhaps matching TRBD1 (5 bases). The germline V gene encodes CDR1 LGHDT and CDR2 YNNKEL (reference sequence). Trimming took 1 base from V and 11 from J, leaving 11 bases between them. The CDR3 spans 12 residues. CDR3 coding DNA: TGTGCCAGCAGCCAAGGGGGACTCACGGCTTTCTTT. It yields the protein CASSQGGLTAFF.

The V call is TRBV2, the J call TRBJ1-1; TRBD1 agrees at 9 bases. Germline trimming cut 6 bases from V and 3 bases from J; bases unmatched to any gene: 2. Germline loops: CDR1 SNHLY, CDR2 FYNNEI. This CDR3 has 13 amino acids. The CDR3 loop reads CASSGTGHTEAFF. DNA for the CDR3: TGTGCCAGCAGCGGGACAGGGCACACTGAAGCTTTCTTT.

The rearrangement joins TRBV5-1 to TRBJ2-5; 7 bases align to TRBD2. The CDR3 has 14 amino acids. The J segment lost 1 base and the V segment lost 4 bases, leaving 4 bases of the junction unmatched. Looked up from germline, CDR1 is SGHRS and CDR2 is YFSETQ. CDR3 in amino acids: CASSGERGQETQYF. The CDR3 DNA is TGCGCCAGCAGCGGGGAGCGGGGCCAAGAGACCCAGTACTTC.

The V call is TRBV5-1, the J call TRBJ2-3; D unclear. The CDR3 extends over 12 amino acids. Germline values: CDR1 SGHRS, CDR2 YFSETQ. The germline V and J ends were trimmed by 1 base and 6 bases, with 6 bases remaining between them. Written as DNA, the CDR3 is TGCGCCAGCAGCTTGAGTCAGGATACGCAGTATTTT. Encoded protein: CASSLSQDTQYF. The whole variable domain, remainder taken from reference TRBV5-1 and TRBJ2-3, is KAGVTQTPRYLIKTRGQQVTLSCSPISGHRSVSWYQQTPGQGLQFLFEYFSETQRNKGNFPGRFSGRQFSNSRSEMNVSTLELGDSALYLCASSLSQDTQYFGPGTRLTVL.

The CDR3 loop reads CASSYGQVGEKLFF. The CDR3 DNA follows: TGTGCCAGCAGTTATGGACAGGTGGGCGAAAAACTGTTTTTT. The chain recombines TRBV6-2 or TRBV6-3 with TRBJ1-4, with 7 nucleotides matching TRBD1. The V gene end was trimmed by 3 bases and the J gene end by 8 bases; junction bases not matched to a gene: 6. The CDR3 contains 14 residues. Germline CDR1 MNHEY, CDR2 SVGEGT.

The rearrangement links TRBV5-1 to TRBJ1-2, with D tentatively TRBD1 (6 bases). Trimming stripped 3 bases from V and 3 bases from J, with 18 bases between. The CDR3 totals 16 residues. Germline assignment: CDR1 SGHRS and CDR2 YFSETQ. DNA for the CDR3: TGCGCCAGCAGCTCGACCGGGACACGGGGGGACTATGGCTACACCTTC. Its protein product is CASSSTGTRGDYGYTF.

The V call is TRBV6-5, the J call TRBJ2-3; 8 bases are shared with TRBD2. Germline CDR1 and CDR2: MNHEY and SVGAGI. The CDR3 consists of 15 residues. The V and J ends lost 7 bases and 0 bases, in that order; junction bases with no gene match: 6. The CDR3 region is CASTRTGGSTDTQYF. CDR3 nucleotides: TGTGCCAGCACCCGAACGGGAGGGAGCACAGATACGCAGTATTTT.

The J gene is TRBJ1-1, the V gene TRBV29-1; D unclear. The length of the CDR3 is 13 residues. The germline gives CDR1 SQVTM, CDR2 ANQGSEA. CDR3 bases: TGCAGTGCCGAGAAGGGAGGGCGAACTGAAGCTTTCTTT. This gives the protein CSAEKGGRTEAFF.

Concerning this clone: Other DNA sequences in the sample encode the same CDR3. This chain joins TRBV4-3 and TRBJ2-5, with TRBD2 matching over 8 bases. V lost 11 bases, J lost 2 bases, and 19 bases stayed unmatched. Looked up from germline, CDR1 is LGHNA and CDR2 is YSLEER. The CDR3 contains 17 residues. Here the CDR3 DNA reads TGCGCCTGCTGCCCCGGAGGGGCGGGGGGAATACAAGAGACCCAGTACTTC. This gives the protein CACCPGGAGGIQETQYF.

This rearrangement joins TRBV15 to TRBJ2-5; D gene unclear. The CDR3 sequence is 15 residues long. V dropped 0 bases and J dropped 1 base, with 9 bases sitting between them. Germline V gives CDR1 LNHNV, CDR2 YYDKDF (reference sequence). CDR3 loop: CATSRDPQFQETQYF. For the CDR3, the DNA is TGTGCCACCAGCAGAGATCCCCAGTTCCAAGAGACCCAGTACTTC.

Only a few counts were recorded for this clone. This chain connects TRBV7-2 to TRBJ2-3; a possible D gene is TRBD2 (6 bases). V lost 5 bases and J 11 bases, leaving 29 bases between the germline ends. The CDR3 runs to 17 residues. The germline gives CDR1 SGHTA, CDR2 FQGNSA. CDR3 DNA: TGTGCCAGCAGCGGAGGCCTAGGAGGGACCAGTCCGAGGATGCAGTATTTT. This codes for CASSGGLGGTSPRMQYF.

The J gene is TRBJ1-4, the V gene TRBV18, with D unresolved. Germline CDR1 and CDR2: KGHSH and LQKENI. The CDR3 is made up of 15 amino acids. V shed 3 bases and J shed 6 bases, with 14 bases lying between them. DNA of the CDR3: TGTGCCAGCTCACCGTCTGTATCTGAGTATGAAAAACTGTTTTTT. It encodes CASSPSVSEYEKLFF. Combining the CDR3 with reference TRBV18 and TRBJ1-4 gives the whole variable domain NAGVMQNPRHLVRRRGQEARLRCSPMKGHSHVYWYRQLPEEGLKFMVYLQKENIIDESGMPKERFSAEFPKEGPSILRIQQVVRGDSAAYFCASSPSVSEYEKLFFGSGTQLSVL.

This clone was counted a few times. The V and J genes are TRBV6-6 and TRBJ1-6; D might be TRBD1 (6 bases). Germline loops: CDR1 MNHNY, CDR2 SVGAGI (reference sequence). V lost 4 bases, J lost 14 bases, and 21 bases lay in between. This CDR3 is built from 15 residues. The CDR3, as DNA: TGTGCCAGCAGTTCCATCAGGGGTGGGGATGGATCCCTCCACTTT. This codes for CASSSIRGGDGSLHF.

V is TRBV13 and J is TRBJ2-3; possible D gene TRBD2, 6 bases. This CDR3 spans 14 amino acids. Germline lookup yields CDR1 PRHDT and CDR2 FYEKMQ (reference sequence). Trimming removed 5 bases at V and 3 bases at J, with 12 bases between. This CDR3 is CASSNRGLTDTQYF. DNA of the CDR3: TGTGCCAGCAGCAACCGCGGACTAACAGATACGCAGTATTTT.

This chain links TRBV6-5 with TRBJ2-1, with no clear D. Germline values: CDR1 MNHEY, CDR2 SVGAGI. The CDR3 loop spans 15 amino acids. V shed 5 bases and J shed 4 bases, with 15 bases lying between them. The CDR3 here is CASSTSATPYNEQFF. CDR3 DNA: TGTGCCAGCAGTACCAGCGCAACCCCGTACAATGAGCAGTTCTTC.

This clone has only a few counts. The chain employs TRBV6-6 and TRBJ2-7, with a tentative D call TRBD1 (6 bases). Germline assignment: CDR1 MNHNY and CDR2 SVGAGI (reference sequence). The CDR3 runs to 13 residues. Trimming left V 2 bases short and J 6 bases short, with 11 bases between. The CDR3 sequence is CASSYPEQGEQYF. The CDR3 bases are TGTGCCAGCAGTTACCCAGAACAGGGCGAGCAGTACTTC.

For the CDR3, the DNA is TGTGCCAGTAACGGAGGCGGGGGGGCCTATCCCGGGGAGCTGTTTTTT. This codes for CASNGGGGAYPGELFF. The J gene is TRBJ2-2, the V gene TRBV19, with 9 positions matching TRBD2. Germline CDR1 and CDR2: LNHDA and SQIVND (reference sequence). J gave up 6 bases and V 7 bases, and 12 bases lay outside the gene matches. This CDR3 has 16 residues.

The chain employs TRBV6-5 and TRBJ2-2; 11 bases map to TRBD1. The germline V gene has CDR1 MNHEY and CDR2 SVGAGI. The length of the CDR3 is 14 residues. The V segment lost 6 bases and the J segment 6 bases; nucleotides outside the gene matches: 3. CDR3 nucleotides: TGTGCCAGCAGCCCGGACAGGGGGCCCGGGGAGCTGTTTTTT. Encoded protein: CASSPDRGPGELFF.

The chain carries TRBV3-1 (or the pseudogene TRBV3-2) and TRBJ2-3; unclear D gene. Germline CDR1 LGHDT, CDR2 YNNKEL (reference sequence). Trimming took 8 bases from V and 4 from J, leaving 13 bases between them. The CDR3 contains 13 residues. The CDR3 region is CASGNLNPDTQYF. Written as DNA, the CDR3 is TGTGCCAGCGGTAACCTAAACCCAGATACGCAGTATTTT.

With regard to this clone: The junction and the germline gene differ at one end; a read error may be behind it. At the DNA level, this CDR3 is encoded by other sequences in the same sample as well. This chain connects TRBV9 to TRBJ1-2, with TRBD1 matching over 8 bases. Germline V lookup: CDR1 SGDLS, CDR2 YYNGEE. CDR3 size: 16 residues. This CDR3 is CASSERTGRAGDGYTF. CDR3 sequence (DNA): TGTGCCAGCAGCGAACGGACAGGGCGGGCGGGGGATGGCTATACCTTC.

This rearrangement joins TRBV7-9 to TRBJ1-2, with 8 bases lining up with TRBD1. The V gene end was trimmed by 5 bases and the J gene end by 5 bases; junction bases not matched to a gene: 7. The CDR3 is 14 amino acids. From germline, CDR1 is SEHNR and CDR2 FQNEAQ (reference sequence). The CDR3 reads CASSTDRGKYGYTF. CDR3 bases: TGTGCCAGCAGCACTGACAGGGGAAAGTATGGCTACACCTTC.

The chain is built from TRBV30 and TRBJ2-1, with D possibly being TRBD1 (5 bases). The CDR3 spans 16 residues. Germline-derived CDR1 and CDR2 are GTSNPN and SVGIG (reference sequence). Trimming left V 0 bases short and J 5 bases short, with 17 bases between. DNA for the CDR3: TGTGCCTGGAGTGTATTCTTGGGCCAGGGTAACAATGAGCAGTTCTTC. This encodes CAWSVFLGQGNNEQFF.

This chain joins TRBV10-3 and TRBJ1-1; 9 bases match TRBD1. The CDR3 is 15 amino acids. Losses at the gene ends were 8 bases for V and 4 bases for J; bases not matched to a gene: 11. Germline CDR1 is ENHRY and CDR2 is SYGVKD. DNA for the CDR3: TGTGCCATCGGAGGGGGGGACAGGGAAGGCACTGAAGCTTTCTTT. This sequence encodes CAIGGGDREGTEAFF.

This chain joins TRBV10-3 and TRBJ2-6, with D possibly being TRBD1 (5 bases). The CDR3 is 14 residues long. Looked up from germline, CDR1 is ENHRY and CDR2 is SYGVKD. V gave up 10 bases and J gave up 5 bases, with 15 bases separating them. CDR3 nucleotides: TGTGCCACCATCCAGGGCGGCAGGGCCAACGTCCTGACTTTC. This gives the protein CATIQGGRANVLTF.

The chain employs TRBV30 and TRBJ1-6, with no clear D. The germline CDR1 and CDR2 sequences are GTSNPN and SVGIG (reference sequence). This CDR3 is 13 amino acids long. Trimming took 1 base from V and 7 from J, leaving 8 bases between them. The CDR3 sequence is CAWSALGNSPLHF. Written as DNA, the CDR3 is TGTGCCTGGAGTGCCCTGGGCAATTCACCCCTCCACTTT.

This clone was picked up one time. The chain recombines TRBV30 with TRBJ2-5; the D gene is possibly TRBD1 (6 bases). CDR1 GTSNPN and CDR2 SVGIG come from the germline V gene (reference sequence). Trimming took off 4 bases at V and 2 bases at J, with 14 bases between the two ends. This CDR3 has 14 residues. CDR3 bases: TGTGCCTGGAAACAGGGACGGGCTCAAGAGACCCAGTACTTC. This sequence encodes CAWKQGRAQETQYF.